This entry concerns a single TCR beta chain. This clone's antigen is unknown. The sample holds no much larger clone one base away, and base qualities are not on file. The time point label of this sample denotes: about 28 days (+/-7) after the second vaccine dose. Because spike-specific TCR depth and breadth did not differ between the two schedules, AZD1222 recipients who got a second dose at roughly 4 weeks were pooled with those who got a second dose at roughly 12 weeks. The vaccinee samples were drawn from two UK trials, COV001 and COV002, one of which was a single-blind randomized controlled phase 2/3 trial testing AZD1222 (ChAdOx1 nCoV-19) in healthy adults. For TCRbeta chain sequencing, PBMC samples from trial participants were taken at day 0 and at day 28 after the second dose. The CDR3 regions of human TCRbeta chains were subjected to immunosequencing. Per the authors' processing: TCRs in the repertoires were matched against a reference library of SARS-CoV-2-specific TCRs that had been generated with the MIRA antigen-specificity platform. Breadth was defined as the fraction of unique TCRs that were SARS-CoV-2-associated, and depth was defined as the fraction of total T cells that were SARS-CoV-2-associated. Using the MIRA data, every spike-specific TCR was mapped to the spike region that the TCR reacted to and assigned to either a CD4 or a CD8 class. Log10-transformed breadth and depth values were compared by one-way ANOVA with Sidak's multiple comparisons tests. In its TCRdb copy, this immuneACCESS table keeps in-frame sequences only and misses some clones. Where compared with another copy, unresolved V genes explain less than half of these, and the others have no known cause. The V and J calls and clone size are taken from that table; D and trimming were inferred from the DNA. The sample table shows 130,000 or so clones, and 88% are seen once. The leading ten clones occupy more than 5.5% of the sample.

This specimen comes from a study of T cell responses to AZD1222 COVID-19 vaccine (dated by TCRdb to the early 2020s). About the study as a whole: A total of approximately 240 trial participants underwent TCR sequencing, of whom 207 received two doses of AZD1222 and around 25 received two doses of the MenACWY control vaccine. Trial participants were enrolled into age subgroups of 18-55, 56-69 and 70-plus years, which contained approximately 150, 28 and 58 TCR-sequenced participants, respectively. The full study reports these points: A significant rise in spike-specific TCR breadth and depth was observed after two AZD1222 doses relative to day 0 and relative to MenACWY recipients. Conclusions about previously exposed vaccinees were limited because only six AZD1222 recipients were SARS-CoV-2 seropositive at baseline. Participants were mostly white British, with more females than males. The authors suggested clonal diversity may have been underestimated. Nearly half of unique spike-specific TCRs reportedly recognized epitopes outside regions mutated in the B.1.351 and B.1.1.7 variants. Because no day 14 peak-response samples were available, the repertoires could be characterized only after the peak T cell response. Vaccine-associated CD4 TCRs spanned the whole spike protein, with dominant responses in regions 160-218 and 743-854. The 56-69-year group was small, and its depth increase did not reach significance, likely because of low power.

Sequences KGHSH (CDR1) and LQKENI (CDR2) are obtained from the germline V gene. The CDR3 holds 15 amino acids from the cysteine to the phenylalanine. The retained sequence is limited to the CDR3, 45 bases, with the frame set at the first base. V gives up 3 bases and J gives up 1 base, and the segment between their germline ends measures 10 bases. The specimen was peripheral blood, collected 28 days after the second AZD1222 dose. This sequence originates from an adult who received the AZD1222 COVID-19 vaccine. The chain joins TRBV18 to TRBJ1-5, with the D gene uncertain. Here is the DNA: TGTGCCAGCTCACCGTCGCCCACAAGCAATCAGCCCCAGCATTTT. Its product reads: CASSPSPTSNQPQHF.